These 8 T cell receptor beta chains were sequenced from one sample in a study of blood T cell repertoires in COVID-19. Measured with immunoSEQ multiplex PCR; TCRdb has only the in-frame clones, and not every one. Of about 230,000 clones listed, about 90% are singletons. Sequences were obtained from peripheral blood. Receptors originate from a young woman who had recovered from COVID-19.

The chain uses TRBV6-2 or TRBV6-3 and TRBJ2-7; TRBD1 matches at 8 bases. This CDR3 spans 13 amino acids. Trimming took 2 bases from V and 7 from J; bases not matched to a gene: 4. The germline gives CDR1 MNHEY, CDR2 SVGEGT. The CDR3 sequence: CASSYRRGQEQYF. In DNA, the CDR3 is TGTGCCAGCAGTTACCGCAGGGGGCAAGAGCAGTACTTC.

This rearrangement joins TRBV6-5 to TRBJ2-1, with TRBD1 matching 9 bases. V shed 5 bases and J 6 bases; nucleotides not matched to a gene: 5. The CDR3 loop spans 14 amino acids. Germline-derived CDR1 and CDR2 are MNHEY and SVGAGI. Here the CDR3 reads CASSPLDRGNEQFF. CDR3 DNA: TGTGCCAGCAGTCCGTTGGACAGGGGCAATGAGCAGTTCTTC.

V usage is TRBV7-6 and J usage is TRBJ1-1, with TRBD1 matching 8 bases. The CDR3 is 13 residues long. The germline V gene has CDR1 SGHVS and CDR2 FNYEAQ. Unmatched junction bases numbered 3, after V lost 5 bases and J lost 4 bases. As DNA, the CDR3 is TGTGCCAGCAGCACCACAGGGGGCACTGAAGCTTTCTTT. Amino acid sequence: CASSTTGGTEAFF.

The chain employs TRBV27 and TRBJ2-7, with D possibly being TRBD2 (5 bases). Germline CDR1 MNHEY, CDR2 SMNVEV (reference sequence). CDR3 length: 14 residues. With 8 bases removed from V and 0 bases from J, the gap between germline ends came to 14 bases. The chain's CDR3 is CASGRADSSYEQYF. The DNA of the CDR3 is TGTGCCAGCGGGCGAGCGGATAGCTCCTACGAGCAGTACTTC.

The chain links TRBV19 to TRBJ1-6; D call uncertain. Per germline, CDR1 LNHDA and CDR2 SQIVND (reference sequence). V was cut by 5 bases and J by 0 bases, with 11 bases left in between. The CDR3 is made up of 16 amino acids. The CDR3 DNA reads as TGTGCCAGTAGTCGAAAACAGAGCTCCTATAATTCACCCCTCCACTTT. Translated: CASSRKQSSYNSPLHF.

CDR3 amino acids: CASSLDTAYTEAFF. In DNA, the CDR3 is TGTGCCAGCAGTTTGGACACGGCATACACTGAAGCTTTCTTT. The chain combines TRBV27 with TRBJ1-1; the D gene is possibly TRBD1 (5 bases). Looked up from germline, CDR1 is MNHEY and CDR2 is SMNVEV (reference sequence). The CDR3 extends over 14 amino acids. Between the trimmed V and J ends, which lost 3 bases and 3 bases, there was a span of 11 bases.

The rearrangement links TRBV19 to TRBJ2-7; 9 bases match TRBD1. V shed 1 base and J 7 bases; nucleotides not matched to a gene: 5. Germline V gives CDR1 LNHDA, CDR2 SQIVND (reference sequence). CDR3 length equals 14 residues. The CDR3 nucleotides read TGTGCCAGTAGTATAGTTCCCGGGACAGGGGAGCAGTACTTC. Its protein product is CASSIVPGTGEQYF.

This clone appeared once. The J gene is TRBJ2-7, the V gene TRBV28; D ambiguous. CDR3 length equals 14 residues. Trimming took off 5 bases at V and 0 bases at J, with 11 bases between the two ends. Per the germline V gene, CDR1 is MDHEN and CDR2 is SYDVKM. CDR3 coding DNA: TGTGCCAGCAGTCTAGGTCACTCCTCCTACGAGCAGTACTTC. Translation: CASSLGHSSYEQYF.